This T cell receptor beta chain was obtained from a study of cytomegalovirus exposure and HLA in healthy donors. The study, taken as a whole, reports: There were several of the most significant clusters that appeared linked to common viral pathogens in a later analysis. Later on, a genetic analysis was performed. It linked a missense variant in DCLRE1C with V- and J-gene trimming of TCR beta.

Nominally healthy donors provided the samples, though records likely missed some immune exposures. This CDR3 has 15 residues. Trimming removed 1 base from V and 6 bases from J, with 13 bases in between. Looked up from germline, CDR1 is SGHRS and CDR2 is YFSETQ. PCR amplification relied on 60 Vbeta primers (plus 13 Jbeta primers). Sequencing used immunoSEQ multiplex PCR; TCRdb keeps in-frame clones, though not all of them. Found here are more than 90,000 clones; the top ten clones hold 6.8%. As concerns this clone: Antigen: not known.

The sample was PBMCs. The J gene is TRBJ2-2, the V gene TRBV5-1; perhaps TRBD2 as D (6 bases). This sequence was found in a man between 40 and 49 years old in good health and CMV-seropositive. CDR3 in DNA: TGCGCCAGCAGCTTGACGGGAGTCGGCTCCGGGGAGCTGTTTTTT. Protein: CASSLTGVGSGELFF.